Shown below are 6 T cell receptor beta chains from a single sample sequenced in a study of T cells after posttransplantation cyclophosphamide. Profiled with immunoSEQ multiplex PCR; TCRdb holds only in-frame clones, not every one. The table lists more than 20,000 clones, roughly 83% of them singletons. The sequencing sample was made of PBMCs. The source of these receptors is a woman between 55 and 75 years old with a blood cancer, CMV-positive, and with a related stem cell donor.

The CDR3 sequence: CASSLYQGPGNTIYF. The CDR3 coding sequence is TGTGCCAGCTCACTTTACCAGGGCCCTGGAAACACCATATATTTT. V gene TRBV18 combines with J gene TRBJ1-3; D may be TRBD1 (5 bases). The CDR3 runs 15 residues. Germline V gene lookup returns CDR1 KGHSH and CDR2 LQKENI. V lost 4 bases and J lost 2, with 12 bases in between.

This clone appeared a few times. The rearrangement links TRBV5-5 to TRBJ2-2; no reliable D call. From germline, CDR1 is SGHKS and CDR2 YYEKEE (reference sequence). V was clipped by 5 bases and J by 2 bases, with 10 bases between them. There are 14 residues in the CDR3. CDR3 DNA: TGTGCCAGCAGTCGCTCCAGTAACACCGGGGAGCTGTTTTTT. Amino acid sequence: CASSRSSNTGELFF.

As DNA, the CDR3 is TGTGCCAGCAGCTCGCCCGACAGGGGGATTCCGGTGGCTTTCTTT. This sequence encodes CASSSPDRGIPVAFF. The chain has TRBV7-2 and TRBJ1-1, with 9 bases fitting TRBD1. The CDR3 spans 15 residues. V shed 4 bases and J 11 bases; nucleotides not matched to a gene: 14. Germline V gene sequence: CDR1 SGHTA, CDR2 FQGNSA.

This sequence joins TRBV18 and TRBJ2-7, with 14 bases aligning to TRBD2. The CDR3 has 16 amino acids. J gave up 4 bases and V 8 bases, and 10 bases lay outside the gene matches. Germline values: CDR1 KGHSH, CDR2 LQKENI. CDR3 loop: CASGPGLAGVKYEQYF. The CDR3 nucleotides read TGTGCCAGCGGCCCGGGACTAGCGGGAGTAAAGTACGAGCAGTACTTC.

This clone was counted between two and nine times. CDR3 protein: CASSTDFLGGDTQYF. Written as DNA, the CDR3 is TGTGCCAGCAGTACCGACTTCCTAGGAGGAGATACGCAGTATTTT. This sequence joins TRBV7-9 and TRBJ2-3; perhaps TRBD2 as D (5 bases). Germline V gives CDR1 SEHNR, CDR2 FQNEAQ (reference sequence). V gave up 6 bases and J gave up 5 bases, with 18 bases separating them. The CDR3 runs 15 residues.

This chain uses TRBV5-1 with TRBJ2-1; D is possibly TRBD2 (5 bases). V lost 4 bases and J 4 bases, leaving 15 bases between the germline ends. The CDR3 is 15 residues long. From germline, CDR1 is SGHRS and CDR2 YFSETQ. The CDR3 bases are TGCGCCAGCAGCCAGGAGTCGGGAAAGTACAATGAGCAGTTCTTC. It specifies CASSQESGKYNEQFF.